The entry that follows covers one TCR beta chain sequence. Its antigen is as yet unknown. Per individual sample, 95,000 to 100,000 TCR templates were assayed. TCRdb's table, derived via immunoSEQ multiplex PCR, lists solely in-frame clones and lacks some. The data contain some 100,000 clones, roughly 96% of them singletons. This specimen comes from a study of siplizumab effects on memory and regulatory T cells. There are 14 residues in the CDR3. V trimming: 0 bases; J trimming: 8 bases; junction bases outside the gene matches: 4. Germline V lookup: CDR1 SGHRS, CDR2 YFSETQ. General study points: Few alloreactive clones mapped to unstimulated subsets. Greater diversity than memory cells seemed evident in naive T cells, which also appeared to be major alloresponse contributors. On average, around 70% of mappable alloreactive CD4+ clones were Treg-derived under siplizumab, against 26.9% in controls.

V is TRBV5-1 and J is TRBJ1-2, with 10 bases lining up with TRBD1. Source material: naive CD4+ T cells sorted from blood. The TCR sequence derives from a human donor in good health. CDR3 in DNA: TGCGCCAGCAGCTTGGGGACAGGGGGTTTAGGCTACACCTTC. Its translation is CASSLGTGGLGYTF. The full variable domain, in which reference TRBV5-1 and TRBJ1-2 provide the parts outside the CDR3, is KAGVTQTPRYLIKTRGQQVTLSCSPISGHRSVSWYQQTPGQGLQFLFEYFSETQRNKGNFPGRFSGRQFSNSRSEMNVSTLELGDSALYLCASSLGTGGLGYTFGSGTRLTVV.